These 18 T cell receptor beta chains were all obtained from the same sample, sequenced in a study of T cells after posttransplantation cyclophosphamide. Data came from immunoSEQ multiplex PCR; TCRdb stores just in-frame clones and leaves some out. The profile shows about 21,000 clones, roughly 98% of them singletons. Sequencing was performed on naive CD8+ T cells sorted from PBMCs. The receptors stem from a man aged 40-50 years in good health, CMV-negative, and a related stem cell transplant donor.

V gene TRBV9 combines with J gene TRBJ1-2; no clear D gene. Germline loops: CDR1 SGDLS, CDR2 YYNGEE. This CDR3 has 12 amino acids. Trimming removed 3 bases at V and 6 bases at J, with 9 bases between. CDR3 amino acids: CASSGETDGYTF. The CDR3 nucleotides are TGTGCCAGCAGCGGGGAGACGGATGGCTACACCTTC.

The rearrangement joins TRBV5-4 to TRBJ2-1; perhaps TRBD2 as D (5 bases). The CDR3 extends over 17 amino acids. Germline assignment: CDR1 SGHNT and CDR2 YYREEE (reference sequence). The ends were cut back, 4 bases at V and 2 bases at J, with 19 bases in the middle. The CDR3 sequence is CASSQAPLSGAYNEQFF. DNA of the CDR3: TGTGCCAGCAGCCAAGCCCCACTGAGCGGAGCCTACAATGAGCAGTTCTTC.

For the CDR3, the DNA is TGTGCCAGCAGCTTAGAAGCGGGACGCTTGAGGGAGCAGTACTTC. It yields the protein CASSLEAGRLREQYF. This chain links TRBV7-6 with TRBJ2-7; 7 bases are shared with TRBD2. Unmatched junction bases numbered 10, after V lost 1 base and J lost 7 bases. The CDR3 is 15 residues long. Looked up from germline, CDR1 is SGHVS and CDR2 is FNYEAQ.

V is TRBV7-8 and J is TRBJ2-7, with 7 nucleotides matching TRBD2. With 2 bases clipped from V and 6 bases from J, the junction kept 7 bases outside the gene matches. CDR3 length: 14 amino acids. Germline loops: CDR1 SGHVS, CDR2 FQNEAQ. In DNA, the CDR3 is TGTGCCAGCAGCTTAAGCGGGGCCCCGCGCGAGCAGTACTTC. This encodes CASSLSGAPREQYF.

This chain joins TRBV27 and TRBJ2-3; 9 bases match TRBD2. The CDR3 has 15 amino acids. With 4 bases clipped from V and 5 bases from J, the junction kept 7 bases outside the gene matches. Germline V gene lookup returns CDR1 MNHEY and CDR2 SMNVEV (reference sequence). The CDR3 DNA is TGTGCCAGCAGTTCCGTAGCGGGAGTCAGAGATACGCAGTATTTT. As protein: CASSSVAGVRDTQYF.

The genes are TRBV10-3 and TRBJ1-2; 12 bases fit TRBD1. This CDR3 is 14 amino acids long. V shed 11 bases, J shed 3 bases, and the junction held 7 bases outside the gene matches. Germline V gene data show CDR1 as ENHRY and CDR2 as SYGVKD. In nucleotides, the CDR3 is TGTGCCCTGGGACAGGGGGCGGACGACTATGGCTACACCTTC. Protein product: CALGQGADDYGYTF.

The chain couples TRBV6-1 to TRBJ1-1, with D unclear. Germline loops: CDR1 MNHNS, CDR2 SASEGT. The CDR3 contains 15 residues. V lost 6 bases, J lost 3 bases, and 17 bases lay in between. The CDR3 DNA is TGTGCCAGCAGCGGACTGACCGAGGGAGACACTGAAGCTTTCTTT. Translated: CASSGLTEGDTEAFF.

The chain uses TRBV9 and TRBJ2-1, with TRBD2 identical over 7 bases. Germline-derived CDR1 and CDR2 are SGDLS and YYNGEE. After removal of 0 bases from V and 6 bases from J, the junction contained 6 bases not matched to a gene. The CDR3 covers 15 residues. The CDR3 DNA reads TGTGCCAGCAGCGTAGACGGGAGGCTCTTCAATGAGCAGTTCTTC. Translation gives CASSVDGRLFNEQFF.

CDR3: CASEAGGIYEQYF. The CDR3 DNA sequence: TGTGCCAGCGAAGCGGGAGGCATCTACGAGCAGTACTTC. The chain has TRBV7-9 and TRBJ2-7, with 9 bases aligning to TRBD2. The CDR3 has 13 amino acids. Germline V lookup: CDR1 SEHNR, CDR2 FQNEAQ (reference sequence). The junction had 5 bases not matched to a gene; V was cut back by 8 bases and J by 3 bases. The whole variable domain, filled in from reference TRBV7-9 and TRBJ2-7, reads DTGVSQNPRHKITKRGQNVTFRCDPISEHNRLYWYRQTLGQGPEFLTYFQNEAQLEKSRLLSDRFSAERPKGSFSTLEIQRTEQGDSAMYLCASEAGGIYEQYFGPGTRLTVT.

The chain uses TRBV19 and TRBJ2-1; 10 nucleotides match TRBD2. Germline V gene data show CDR1 as LNHDA and CDR2 as SQIVND (reference sequence). Unmatched junction bases numbered 5, after V lost 6 bases and J lost 0 bases. This CDR3 contains 16 residues. CDR3 sequence (DNA): TGTGCCAGTAGCTCTAGCGGGAGAAGCTCCTACAATGAGCAGTTCTTC. This sequence encodes CASSSSGRSSYNEQFF.

CDR3 in DNA: TGTGCCAGCAGCTCACCGCTAGCGGGAGGGTGGGAGACCCAGTACTTC. This gives the protein CASSSPLAGGWETQYF. This sequence joins TRBV7-8 and TRBJ2-5; TRBD2 aligns across 12 bases. The CDR3 runs to 16 residues. J lost 5 bases, V lost 4 bases, and 8 bases had no gene match. Germline CDR1 is SGHVS and CDR2 is FQNEAQ.

This clone showed up just once. The chain is built from TRBV27 and TRBJ2-7, with 9 bases aligning to TRBD2. The CDR3 is made up of 14 amino acids. In germline, CDR1 is MNHEY, CDR2 SMNVEV (reference sequence). V lost 7 bases, J lost 6 bases, and 10 bases stayed unmatched. CDR3 DNA sequence: TGTGCCAGCACTTTTAGCGGGAGCATTGGCGAGCAGTACTTC. Translation gives CASTFSGSIGEQYF.

This clone was counted a single time. The gene calls are TRBV5-6 and TRBJ2-1; D is perhaps TRBD1 (5 bases). V shed 0 bases and J shed 3 bases, with 13 bases lying between them. This CDR3 contains 16 residues. From germline, CDR1 is SGHDT and CDR2 YYEEEE. CDR3 DNA sequence: TGTGCCAGCAGCTTGGCTGTACAGGTCAGCTACAATGAGCAGTTCTTC. Translation: CASSLAVQVSYNEQFF.

The J gene is TRBJ1-1, the V gene TRBV19; a possible D gene is TRBD1 (6 bases). Germline V gene sequence: CDR1 LNHDA, CDR2 SQIVND (reference sequence). The germline V and J ends were trimmed by 3 bases and 4 bases, with 21 bases remaining between them. This CDR3 region has 17 residues. This CDR3 is CASSISWQGKLGTEAFF. The CDR3 nucleotides read TGTGCCAGTAGTATTAGTTGGCAGGGGAAGCTAGGCACTGAAGCTTTCTTT. The entire variable domain, with the rest obtained from reference TRBV19 and TRBJ1-1, is as follows: DGGITQSPKYLFRKEGQNVTLSCEQNLNHDAMYWYRQDPGQGLRLIYYSQIVNDFQKGDIAEGYSVSREKKESFPLTVTSAQKNPTAFYLCASSISWQGKLGTEAFFGQGTRLTVV.

V is TRBV5-1 and J is TRBJ2-6, with D perhaps matching TRBD2 (5 bases). The V end was cut by 0 bases, the J end by 2 bases, with 27 bases between. The CDR3 covers 22 residues. Germline lookup yields CDR1 SGHRS and CDR2 YFSETQ. This CDR3 is CASSLGNLAQNPPGTGANVLTF. Here the CDR3 DNA reads TGCGCCAGCAGCTTGGGGAACCTGGCACAGAACCCTCCGGGGACTGGGGCCAACGTCCTGACTTTC.

The rearrangement links TRBV5-1 to TRBJ2-3; TRBD2 aligns across 10 bases. J lost 7 bases, V lost 3 bases, and 5 bases had no gene match. Germline V lookup: CDR1 SGHRS, CDR2 YFSETQ. The CDR3 sequence is 14 residues long. The CDR3: CASSWSGRDHTQYF. The CDR3 DNA reads as TGCGCCAGCAGCTGGAGCGGGAGGGATCATACGCAGTATTTT.

The J gene is TRBJ1-5, the V gene TRBV19; 7 bases agree with TRBD1. Germline V gene lookup returns CDR1 LNHDA and CDR2 SQIVND (reference sequence). V shed 10 bases, J shed 5 bases, and the junction held 5 bases outside the gene matches. There are 12 residues in the CDR3. The DNA for the CDR3 is TGTGCCACCTTAGACAGGGATCAGCCCCAGCATTTT. It specifies CATLDRDQPQHF.

This sequence joins TRBV2 and TRBJ1-4, with D tentatively TRBD1 (6 bases). This CDR3 is 12 amino acids long. The V gene lost 6 bases and the J gene lost 12 bases, with 14 bases spanning the gap. Looked up from germline, CDR1 is SNHLY and CDR2 is FYNNEI. In DNA form, the CDR3 reads TGTGCCAGCAGCCCAGGGGCAATAGAACTGTTTTTT. Encoded protein: CASSPGAIELFF.